This is a list of T cell receptor beta chains from one sample in a study of CD8 T cells in ankylosing spondylitis. TCRdb analysed the 5' RACE reads with MiXCR anew, one entry per CDR3 protein. The table includes around 390,000 distinct CDR3 sequences, under 25% detected once. Specimen: blood, either unsorted or a sorted T cell fraction (not recorded which). Receptor source: a male donor with ankylosing spondylitis. Both conserved end residues are part of each CDR3. The order of the fields is D gene, clone size, V gene, J gene, CDR3 DNA, CDR3 protein. A D gene is named only where the DNA matches it firmly. Rows give clone size only sometimes, using once, few, many, or a class for an expanded clone.

TRBD2	NA	TRBV29-1	TRBJ2-3	TGCAGCGTTGAACGAGCGGGAGCGTCCACAGATACGCAGTATTTT	CSVERAGASTDTQYF
NA	NA	TRBV12-3/TRBV12-4	TRBJ2-2	TGTGCCAGCAGTTGGGTTTGGAGCGGCACCGGGGAGCTGTTTTTT	CASSWVWSGTGELFF
NA	many	TRBV30	TRBJ2-6	TGTGCCTGGGGTAGGACGGCGACTGGGGCCAACGTCCTGACTTTC	CAWGRTATGANVLTF
TRBD1	few	TRBV29-1	TRBJ2-1	TGCAGCGCGATTCTTGGGTTTTGGAGTCCGGGACAGAATTGGAGAACCTACAATGAGCAGTTCTTC	CSAILGFWSPGQNWRTYNEQFF
NA	NA	TRBV7-2	TRBJ1-3	TGTGCCAGCGACACAGGGTCTGGAAACACCATATATTTT	CASDTGSGNTIYF
NA	NA	TRBV5-4	TRBJ2-1	TGTGCCAGCAGCTTTCCTCTTCCGCGAAATGAGCAGTTCTTC	CASSFPLPRNEQFF
NA	once	TRBV4-1	TRBJ2-6	TGCGCCAGCAGCCAAGATCGGGCCTCTGGGGCCAACGTCCTGACTTTC	CASSQDRASGANVLTF
NA	NA	TRBV18	TRBJ2-2	TGTGCCAGCTCACCACGCGTAGGAGGCACCGGGGAGCTGTTTTTT	CASSPRVGGTGELFF
NA	NA	TRBV7-2	TRBJ2-2	TGTGCCAGCCGGACCACGAACACCGGGGAGCTGTTTTTT	CASRTTNTGELFF
TRBD1	many	TRBV27	TRBJ1-2	TGTGCCAGCAGTGCGCGACCCGGACAGGTGAAAGCTGGCTACACCTTC	CASSARPGQVKAGYTF
NA	NA	TRBV29-1	TRBJ1-2	TGCAGCGCGAACCGGGGGGCGCGGTATGGCTACACCTTC	CSANRGARYGYTF
TRBD2	NA	TRBV12-3/TRBV12-4	TRBJ2-4	TGTGCCAGCAGTTTTCTAGCGGCTCGCGCACCGGGAACCAAAAACATTCAGTACTTC	CASSFLAARAPGTKNIQYF
NA	NA	TRBV5-4	TRBJ2-2	TGTGCCAGCAGCGGGGTCGGGAGCGTAGGCGGGGAGCTGTTTTTT	CASSGVGSVGGELFF
NA	few	TRBV5-4	TRBJ2-3	TGTGCCAGCAGCTTGAGGGCACTTAGAAACACAGATACGCAGTATTTT	CASSLRALRNTDTQYF
TRBD1	few	TRBV12-3/TRBV12-4	TRBJ1-1	TGTGCCAGCAGTACTCACAGGGGATGGACTGAAGCTTTCTTT	CASSTHRGWTEAFF
NA	NA	TRBV7-9	TRBJ1-1	TGTGCCAGCAGCTTAGCACGCGGGGGTGCCACTGAAGCTTTCTTT	CASSLARGGATEAFF
NA	NA	TRBV12-3/TRBV12-4	TRBJ2-5	TGTGCCAGCAGACGGGATTCTGAAGAGACCCAGTACTTC	CASRRDSEETQYF
TRBD2	NA	TRBV11-2	TRBJ2-2	TGTGCCAGCAGTCGGGGGGATGCGAACACCGGGGAGCTGTTTTTT	CASSRGDANTGELFF
NA	NA	TRBV12-3/TRBV12-4	TRBJ2-1	TGTGCCAGCAGAAAGAATGGCGGGAATGAGCAGTTCTTC	CASRKNGGNEQFF
NA	NA	TRBV4-1	TRBJ2-5	TGCGCCAGCAGCCAAGAGTACCACCGGGGGCTAGCGTTCCAAGAGACCCAGTACTTC	CASSQEYHRGLAFQETQYF
TRBD2	NA	TRBV7-2	TRBJ2-1	TGTGCCAGCAGCTTAGTATCGGGAGGAGGCAATGAGCAGTTCTTC	CASSLVSGGGNEQFF
NA	few	TRBV20-1	TRBJ2-5	TGCAGTGTCCGAAGAGAGACCCAGTACTTC	CSVRRETQYF
TRBD1	NA	TRBV28	TRBJ2-7	TGTGCCAGCCTTAAACGACAGGGGGCACGCGAGCAGTACTTC	CASLKRQGAREQYF
NA	many	TRBV3-1	TRBJ2-1	TGTGCCAGCAGCCAAGATCTGGGACTTATCAATGAGCAGTTCTTC	CASSQDLGLINEQFF
TRBD1	many	TRBV10-3	TRBJ2-2	TGTGCCATCAGAGCACAGGGGGTATACACCGGGGAGCTGTTTTTT	CAIRAQGVYTGELFF
TRBD2	NA	TRBV2	TRBJ2-1	TGTGCCAGCAGTGGAGTACTTGGCGGGAGTCTTGATAGGCAGTTCTTC	CASSGVLGGSLDRQFF
NA	NA	TRBV29-1	TRBJ2-3	TGCAGCGCCACTAAGGGGTGGGTCACAGATACGCAGTATTTT	CSATKGWVTDTQYF
NA	NA	TRBV11-2	TRBJ2-1	TGTGCCAGCCGGGACTCCCAGCGAGAGCAGTTCTTC	CASRDSQREQFF
TRBD2	few	TRBV10-3	TRBJ2-3	TGTGCCATCAGCGCCCCCTCTATCGGGACTAACACAGATACGCAGTATTTT	CAISAPSIGTNTDTQYF
TRBD2	few	TRBV6-2/TRBV6-3	TRBJ2-3	TGTGCCAGCAGTTACCTGACTAGCGGGAGAGCTGATACGCAGTATTTT	CASSYLTSGRADTQYF
NA	NA	TRBV6-2/TRBV6-3	TRBJ2-1	TGTGCCAGCAGTTACTCGATTCGTGAGCAGTTCTTC	CASSYSIREQFF
TRBD1	few	TRBV5-6	TRBJ1-6	TGTGCCAGCAGCTGGAGGACAGGGGCTTATAATTCACCCCTCCACTTT	CASSWRTGAYNSPLHF
NA	NA	TRBV10-3	TRBJ2-7	TGTGCCATCAGTGAGGGACGCGGGTTCACCTACGAGCAGTACTTC	CAISEGRGFTYEQYF
NA	NA	TRBV7-9	TRBJ2-3	TGTGCCAGCAGCTCCCTCCCGTCGGCGGATACGCAGTATTTT	CASSSLPSADTQYF
TRBD2	few	TRBV12-3/TRBV12-4	TRBJ2-4	TGTGCCAGCAACCTAGCGGGAGTAGGGGACATTCAGTACTTC	CASNLAGVGDIQYF
NA	NA	TRBV28	TRBJ1-1	TGTGCCAGCTACGACCGGGAGAACACTGAAGCTTTCTTT	CASYDRENTEAFF
NA	NA	TRBV5-6	TRBJ1-1	TGTGCCAGCAGCTTCTTAACCCGGGTGAACACTGAAGCTTTCTTT	CASSFLTRVNTEAFF
TRBD2	NA	TRBV11-2	TRBJ2-1	TGTGCCAGCAGCGCCGGGACTAGGGCCAATGAGCAGTTCTTC	CASSAGTRANEQFF
TRBD2	NA	TRBV9	TRBJ2-1	TGTGCCAGCAGCGTTTTTTTACTAGCGGGAGCCAATGAGCAGTTCTTC	CASSVFLLAGANEQFF
TRBD1	NA	TRBV12-3/TRBV12-4	TRBJ1-2	TGTGCCAGCAGTCTCAACAGGGGACTACAGGGCTACACCTTC	CASSLNRGLQGYTF
NA	NA	TRBV20-1	TRBJ1-5	TGCAGTGCTACCACGGGACACAATCAGCCCCAGCATTTT	CSATTGHNQPQHF
NA	many	TRBV3-1	TRBJ2-5	TGTGCCAGCAGGATAACTAGTGAGGAGACCCAGTACTTC	CASRITSEETQYF
NA	few	TRBV20-1	TRBJ2-1	TGCAGTGCTATCCGACTCCGCTATGAGCAGTTCTTC	CSAIRLRYEQFF
NA	NA	TRBV20-1	TRBJ2-7	TGCAGTGCTAGAGCCCCCGGCGCTTTCTACGAGCAGTACTTC	CSARAPGAFYEQYF
TRBD1	many	TRBV6-1	TRBJ1-1	TGTGCCACAATGGGGAGGAAGGGGGCGATCACTGAAGCTTTCTTT	CATMGRKGAITEAFF
TRBD1	NA	TRBV2	TRBJ2-1	TGTGCCAGCAGAAGTCGGATTTTTGGGACAGGGGAATCCTACAATGAGCAGTTCTTC	CASRSRIFGTGESYNEQFF
TRBD1	once	TRBV7-3	TRBJ1-2	TGTGCCAGCAGCCGTCCCGGGACAGGGGCGGATGGCTACACCTTC	CASSRPGTGADGYTF
NA	NA	TRBV5-4	TRBJ2-2	TGTGCCAGCAGCCCAGTCCGGGACCTCAACACCGGGGAGCTGTTTTTT	CASSPVRDLNTGELFF
TRBD1	few	TRBV12-3/TRBV12-4	TRBJ1-2	TGTGCCAGCAGCCAGGGACAGGCTCTCGGCTACACCTTC	CASSQGQALGYTF
TRBD2	NA	TRBV28	TRBJ2-1	TGTGCCAGCAACCGGGGCGGGAGGGCCTTTGGCTACAATGAGCAGTTCTTC	CASNRGGRAFGYNEQFF
NA	once	TRBV21-1	TRBJ2-4	TGTGCCAGCAGCAAATCTACTCGGGACAGGGATTACATTCAGTACTTC	CASSKSTRDRDYIQYF
NA	NA	TRBV7-8	TRBJ2-7	TGTGCCAGCAGCAAGGGGGTTGGTTTGGGGGTACCCTACGAGCAGTACTTC	CASSKGVGLGVPYEQYF
NA	once	TRBV7-8	TRBJ2-1	TGTGCCAGCAGCTTAGGCCAGCGGCTCGGGAGCGAGTTCTTC	CASSLGQRLGSEFF
NA	many	TRBV4-2	TRBJ2-7	TGTGCCAGCAGCCAAGACGCTGCGGGTTTTAGGTACGAGCAGTACTTC	CASSQDAAGFRYEQYF
NA	NA	TRBV2	TRBJ2-3	TGTGCCAGTTTTCCAGGGAGGGGGACAGATACGCAGTATTTT	CASFPGRGTDTQYF
NA	NA	TRBV9	TRBJ2-7	TGTGCCAGCAGCACAGTGCACAACAACGAGCAGTACTTC	CASSTVHNNEQYF
NA	few	TRBV18	TRBJ2-3	TGTGCCAGCTCACCCCAGCCCGCAGATACGCAGTATTTT	CASSPQPADTQYF
NA	NA	TRBV10-3	TRBJ1-1	TGTGCCATCAGTGAGACCGAGCCCGGGTTGAGGATGAACACTGAAGCTTTCTTT	CAISETEPGLRMNTEAFF
NA	NA	TRBV11-2	TRBJ2-7	TGTGCCAGCAGCTCCGGACCCAAGCAGTACTTC	CASSSGPKQYF
TRBD2	few	TRBV5-1	TRBJ2-5	TGCGCCAGCAGCTTGGTAGCGGGAGGGTCGGGAGAGACCCAGTACTTC	CASSLVAGGSGETQYF